This T cell receptor (beta chain) derives from a study of cytomegalovirus exposure and HLA in healthy donors. For the study at large: Genotyping showed about 80% of fewer than 500 donors falling in the Caucasian-associated ancestry cluster.

It was with 60 Vbeta and 13 Jbeta primers that the PCR ran. The repertoire was sequenced with immunoSEQ multiplex PCR; TCRdb's copy has only in-frame clones and lacks some. The sample records around 110,000 clones, under 80% being singletons. A note on this clone: Its antigen remains unidentified.

Study-level results: Specific recognition of CMV antigens was confirmed in vitro for a few chains (all CMV-associated). Being productive about 90% or about 30% of the time was typical of most TCR beta V segments in an earlier analysis.

This CDR3 comprises 19 residues. V was pared by 0 bases and J by 3 bases, with 9 bases of the junction left unmatched. Germline assignment: CDR1 WSHSY and CDR2 SAAADI. J is TRBJ2-4 and V is TRBV10-2; 12 positions agree with TRBD2. The sample taken for sequencing was PBMCs. The TCR sequence derives from a woman aged 45-59 years in good health and CMV-seropositive. CDR3 protein: CASSESGLAGGFGKNIQYF. CDR3 DNA sequence: TGCGCCAGCAGTGAGTCTGGCCTAGCGGGGGGGTTCGGCAAAAACATTCAGTACTTC.